The 27 T cell receptor beta chains given below trace back to one sample, sequenced in a study of T cell repertoires in cytomegalovirus infection. Their antigens are not known. TCRdb reprocessed the reads with MiXCR, giving one entry per CDR3 protein. Of roughly 34,000 distinct CDR3 sequences in the sample, just over 50% were seen once. This specimen was CD8+ T cells from cultured PBMCs, taken from culture after CMV antigen stimulation. These receptors came from a human donor in good health (CMV status not recorded). Some clones in this sample may be carry-over from other donors' samples.

Comments on this clonotype: The junction departs from the called germline gene at one end, perhaps through a read error. The rearrangement links TRBV6-8 to TRBJ1-2, with TRBD1 matching 8 bases. The CDR3 consists of 14 residues. Per the germline V gene, CDR1 is MNHGY and CDR2 is SAAAGT. CDR3 in amino acids: CASSLQGAGDGYAF. The CDR3, as DNA: TGTGCCAGCAGTCTCCAGGGGGCTGGCGACGGCTACGCCTTC.

The chain couples TRBV27 to TRBJ1-4, with unresolved D. Trimming took off 6 bases at V and 2 bases at J, with 10 bases between the two ends. This CDR3 has 14 residues. Germline CDR1 MNHEY, CDR2 SMNVEV (reference sequence). The DNA of the CDR3 is TGTGCCAGCAGCTGGGCGGGGACTAATGAAAAACTGTTTTTT. Encoded protein: CASSWAGTNEKLFF.

This chain joins TRBV7-6 and TRBJ2-7, with D uncertain. The CDR3 is made up of 12 amino acids. Per germline, CDR1 SGHVS and CDR2 FNYEAQ. V was pared by 1 base and J by 6 bases, with 7 bases between. The CDR3 region is CASSLVSGEQYF. The CDR3 DNA sequence: TGTGCCAGCAGCTTAGTCTCCGGCGAGCAGTACTTC.

The rearrangement links TRBV7-9 to TRBJ1-6; D unresolved. The germline gives CDR1 SEHNR, CDR2 FQNEAQ (reference sequence). This CDR3 spans 16 amino acids. The V and J ends lost 7 bases and 2 bases respectively, with 15 bases between them. CDR3 DNA: TGTGCCAGCACCTCGCGGGAGGATCCCTATAATTCACCCCTCCACTTT. As protein: CASTSREDPYNSPLHF.

The V call is TRBV2, the J call TRBJ1-2, with D maybe TRBD1 (6 bases). From germline, CDR1 is SNHLY and CDR2 FYNNEI. CDR3 length: 13 residues. V lost 8 bases and J lost 5, with 15 bases in between. CDR3 bases: TGTGCCAGCCTTGGGGGCCGGATTTATGGCTACACCTTC. Amino acid sequence: CASLGGRIYGYTF.

The V call is TRBV27, the J call TRBJ2-6, with D maybe TRBD2 (6 bases). Deletions cut 5 bases from V and 0 bases from J, with 11 bases between. Germline CDR1 is MNHEY and CDR2 is SMNVEV (reference sequence). The CDR3 has 16 residues. The CDR3 spells CASSPGGSSGANVLTF. The DNA for the CDR3 is TGTGCCAGCAGTCCTGGGGGGAGCTCTGGGGCCAACGTCCTGACTTTC.

The V call is TRBV6-1, the J call TRBJ2-1, with 9 bases lining up with TRBD1. V was clipped by 4 bases and J by 3 bases; unmatched bases: 7. The CDR3 sequence is 16 residues long. Per germline, CDR1 MNHNS and CDR2 SASEGT. For the CDR3, the DNA is TGTGCCAGCAGTGCAATAGGGGGACAGGGCTACAATGAGCAGTTCTTC. Amino acids: CASSAIGGQGYNEQFF.

The chain links TRBV7-9 to TRBJ2-5; the D gene is possibly TRBD2 (5 bases). The germline V gene encodes CDR1 SEHNR and CDR2 FQNEAQ (reference sequence). The V gene lost 2 bases and the J gene lost 5 bases, with 18 bases spanning the gap. This CDR3 has 16 amino acids. CDR3 loop: CASSLLETRGRETQYF. Here the CDR3 DNA reads TGTGCCAGCAGCTTACTCGAAACCCGCGGGCGGGAGACCCAGTACTTC.

This rearrangement joins TRBV28 to TRBJ1-5; D call uncertain. The CDR3 is 15 amino acids. V was cut by 6 bases and J by 2 bases, with 14 bases left in between. Per germline, CDR1 MDHEN and CDR2 SYDVKM. CDR3 loop: CASSLVPEGNQPQHF. The CDR3 region has the DNA TGTGCCAGCAGCCTAGTCCCCGAGGGCAATCAGCCCCAGCATTTT. Based on the CDR3 plus reference TRBV28 and TRBJ1-5, the full variable domain is DVKVTQSSRYLVKRTGEKVFLECVQDMDHENMFWYRQDPGLGLRLIYFSYDVKMKEKGDIPEGYSVSREKKERFSLILESASTNQTSMYLCASSLVPEGNQPQHFGDGTRLSIL.

The V and J genes are TRBV9 and TRBJ1-1, with a weak D call TRBD1 (5 bases). This CDR3 has 12 amino acids. Germline V gene lookup returns CDR1 SGDLS and CDR2 YYNGEE. V was trimmed by 4 bases and J by 7 bases, leaving 11 bases between them. The CDR3 DNA is TGTGCCAGCAGCCCGAATACAGGTGAAGCTTTCTTT. Translating gives CASSPNTGEAFF.

This clonotype was seen a few times. This sequence joins TRBV4-1 and TRBJ1-2; a possible D gene is TRBD1 (6 bases). The CDR3 totals 15 residues. Germline assignment: CDR1 MGHRA and CDR2 YSYEKL. Trimming pared 1 base from V and 3 bases from J, leaving 12 bases between. CDR3 in DNA: TGCGCCAGCAGCCAAGCCCTAGGGGGTCACTATGGCTACACCTTC. This translates into CASSQALGGHYGYTF.

The chain carries TRBV11-2 and TRBJ2-2; D gene uncertain. The CDR3 contains 14 residues. V lost 3 bases, J lost 1 base, and 6 bases lay in between. Germline lookup yields CDR1 SGHAT and CDR2 FQNNGV. DNA of the CDR3: TGTGCCAGCAGCTTGATGGGGAACACCGGGGAGCTGTTTTTT. This gives the protein CASSLMGNTGELFF. The complete variable domain, with remaining parts taken from reference TRBV11-2 and TRBJ2-2, reads EAGVAQSPRYKIIEKRQSVAFWCNPISGHATLYWYQQILGQGPKLLIQFQNNGVVDDSQLPKDRFSAERLKGVDSTLKIQPAKLEDSAVYLCASSLMGNTGELFFGEGSRLTVL.

This clonotype was found many times. This CDR3 reads CASSSRGRGVWNYEQYF. The CDR3 DNA follows: TGTGCCAGCAGCTCCCGGGGAAGAGGGGTGTGGAACTACGAGCAGTACTTC. The rearrangement joins TRBV7-9 to TRBJ2-7, with D perhaps given as TRBD1 or TRBD2 (5 bases each). Looked up from germline, CDR1 is SEHNR and CDR2 is FQNEAQ (reference sequence). Trimming shortened V by 4 bases and J by 3 bases, and 22 bases separated the two germline ends. The CDR3 length is 17 residues. The full variable domain, its missing parts supplied by reference TRBV7-9 and TRBJ2-7, is DTGVSQNPRHKITKRGQNVTFRCDPISEHNRLYWYRQTLGQGPEFLTYFQNEAQLEKSRLLSDRFSAERPKGSFSTLEIQRTEQGDSAMYLCASSSRGRGVWNYEQYFGPGTRLTVT.

The V gene is TRBV19, the J gene TRBJ2-7; D may be TRBD1 (6 bases). The CDR3 is 14 amino acids. Trimming pared 4 bases from V and 5 bases from J, leaving 15 bases between. The germline gives CDR1 LNHDA, CDR2 SQIVND (reference sequence). CDR3 residues: CASSTGTSVHEQYF. CDR3 nucleotides: TGTGCCAGTAGTACCGGGACATCGGTCCACGAGCAGTACTTC.

Comment on this clonotype: A read error may account for a junction end that differs from germline. J is TRBJ2-7 and V is TRBV7-3, with 7 bases lining up with TRBD1. The V gene's germline CDR1 is SGHTA and CDR2 FQGTGA. There are 15 residues in the CDR3. The CDR3 loop is CASSHRERGHYQQYF. DNA for the CDR3: TGTGCCAGCAGTCACCGGGAAAGGGGGCACTACCAGCAGTACTTC.

This clonotype was recorded many times. This sequence joins TRBV12-3 or TRBV12-4 and TRBJ2-5; TRBD1 is a possible D gene (6 bases). Deletions cut 3 bases from V and 5 bases from J, with 13 bases between. The CDR3 loop spans 14 amino acids. The CDR3 coding sequence is TGTGCCAGCAGTTTTGGTGGGGGCGCGGAGACCCAGTACTTC. It encodes CASSFGGGAETQYF.

This clonotype came up a few times. The chain combines TRBV6-1 with TRBJ1-2; tentatively, D is TRBD1 (6 bases). Germline V gives CDR1 MNHNS, CDR2 SASEGT. The CDR3 runs 15 residues. The V and J ends lost 2 bases and 5 bases respectively, with 15 bases between them. CDR3 nucleotide sequence: TGTGCCAGCAGTGAAAAGGCAGGGGATAGATATGGCTACACCTTC. Encoded protein: CASSEKAGDRYGYTF.

The chain recombines TRBV15 with TRBJ1-1, with TRBD1 as a possible D gene (6 bases). The V and J ends lost 5 bases and 2 bases respectively, with 15 bases between them. The germline gives CDR1 LNHNV, CDR2 YYDKDF (reference sequence). This CDR3 has 15 amino acids. CDR3 nucleotide sequence: TGTGCCACCAGCTCTCTCTTGACAGGAAACACTGAAGCTTTCTTT. Residues: CATSSLLTGNTEAFF.

CDR3: CASSEVIHSNQPQHF. The CDR3 DNA is TGTGCCAGCAGTGAAGTAATACATAGCAATCAGCCCCAGCATTTT. The J gene is TRBJ1-5, the V gene TRBV6-1; D is ambiguous. Germline V gene sequence: CDR1 MNHNS, CDR2 SASEGT. This CDR3 is built from 15 residues. V was trimmed by 1 base and J by 0 bases, leaving 7 bases between them.

The CDR3, as DNA: TGTGCCAGCAGCATGTCGGGGGGGTCTAACTATGGCTACACCTTC. Translated, it gives CASSMSGGSNYGYTF. The genes are TRBV7-9 and TRBJ1-2, with D tentatively TRBD1 (5 bases). Trimming removed 5 bases from V and 0 bases from J, with 13 bases in between. The CDR3 is 15 residues long. Germline V gene sequence: CDR1 SEHNR, CDR2 FQNEAQ (reference sequence).

This clonotype was seen more than once but under ten times. The V and J genes are TRBV12-3 or TRBV12-4 and TRBJ2-3, with a tentative D call TRBD2 (5 bases). The CDR3 is made up of 13 amino acids. V was trimmed by 5 bases and J by 0 bases, leaving 6 bases between them. The CDR3 DNA follows: TGTGCCAGCAGTCGGACTAGCACAGATACGCAGTATTTT. Protein sequence: CASSRTSTDTQYF.

The DNA of the CDR3 is TGTGCCAGTGGACAGGGGGGGTACAATGAGCAGTTCTTC. This encodes CASGQGGYNEQFF. The rearrangement uses TRBV7-3 and TRBJ2-1; 10 bases are shared with TRBD1. This CDR3 has 13 residues. CDR1 and CDR2 from the germline V gene are SGHTA and FQGTGA. V lost 9 bases, J lost 4 bases, and 3 bases stayed unmatched.

The rearrangement uses TRBV5-6 and TRBJ2-1; D unclear. Germline CDR1 is SGHDT and CDR2 is YYEEEE. Trimming cost V 1 base and J 4 bases, with 12 bases left between them. This CDR3 region has 15 residues. This CDR3 is CASSLRRAGYNEQFF. In nucleotides, the CDR3 is TGTGCCAGCAGCTTGCGCCGGGCAGGATACAATGAGCAGTTCTTC.

The chain uses TRBV7-2 and TRBJ2-7; 9 nucleotides align to TRBD1. Germline V gene lookup returns CDR1 SGHTA and CDR2 FQGNSA. CDR3 size: 17 residues. V lost 5 bases to trimming and J lost 4 bases; unmatched junction nucleotides: 15. CDR3 in DNA: TGTGCCAGCAGCCTGATGACCCGGGACAGGGATGCATACGAGCAGTACTTC. This encodes CASSLMTRDRDAYEQYF.

This rearrangement joins TRBV27 to TRBJ2-7; unclear D gene. The CDR3 sequence is 18 residues long. CDR1 and CDR2 (germline): MNHEY, SMNVEV (reference sequence). The V gene lost 4 bases and the J gene lost 1 base, with 23 bases spanning the gap. The CDR3 nucleotides are TGTGCCAGCAGTTCCGTTCGCGATCCCCAAGGGATTTCCTACGAGCAGTACTTC. Translated: CASSSVRDPQGISYEQYF.

The CDR3 sequence: CASSRTGGLAGGPGTGELFF. For the CDR3, the DNA is TGTGCCAGTAGTCGGACAGGGGGACTAGCGGGAGGGCCCGGCACCGGGGAGCTGTTTTTT. The rearrangement joins TRBV19 to TRBJ2-2; 16 nucleotides agree with TRBD2. This CDR3 spans 20 amino acids. Germline V gene data show CDR1 as LNHDA and CDR2 as SQIVND (reference sequence). V gave up 5 bases and J gave up 4 bases; unmatched junction bases: 13.

J is TRBJ1-1 and V is TRBV27; 9 bases match TRBD1. V trimming: 7 bases; J trimming: 1 base; junction bases outside the gene matches: 7. The CDR3 contains 15 residues. CDR1 is MNHEY and CDR2 is SMNVEV in the germline V gene (reference sequence). CDR3 protein: CASTPTGGANTEAFF. CDR3 coding DNA: TGTGCCAGCACCCCCACAGGGGGCGCGAACACTGAAGCTTTCTTT.